This T cell receptor (beta chain) is from a study of cytomegalovirus exposure and HLA in healthy donors. The primer mix had 60 Vbeta and 13 Jbeta primers. TCRdb's table, derived via immunoSEQ multiplex PCR, lists solely in-frame clones and lacks some. The sample lists 150,000 to 200,000 clones, approximately 83% occurring once. The TCR originated in a man between 18 and 29 years old in good health and CMV-seropositive. The sequenced material came from PBMCs.

The CDR3 loop reads CASSTRDRVTEAFF. The DNA for the CDR3 is TGTGCCAGTAGTACGAGGGACAGGGTAACTGAAGCTTTCTTT. J is TRBJ1-1 and V is TRBV19; 9 bases align to TRBD1. In germline, CDR1 is LNHDA, CDR2 SQIVND (reference sequence). V trimming: 4 bases; J trimming: 5 bases; junction bases outside the gene matches: 5. The length of the CDR3 is 14 residues.